This TCR beta chain was sequenced during a study of control samples from healthy donors and cancer patients. Assay used: immunoSEQ multiplex PCR; TCRdb lists only in-frame clones, some missing. The table lists 150,000 to 180,000 clones, roughly 92% of them singletons. The trim removed 5 bases at V and 2 bases at J, leaving 12 bases unmatched. Germline-derived CDR1 and CDR2 are SGHVS and FNYEAQ. CDR3 size: 17 residues. This TCR was recovered from a man in his forties or fifties in good health. V usage is TRBV7-6 and J usage is TRBJ2-3; 8 bases fit TRBD2. Sequenced: blood. The CDR3 sequence is CASSRPERESFTDTQYF. Here the CDR3 DNA reads TGTGCCAGCAGCCGTCCCGAGCGGGAGAGTTTCACAGATACGCAGTATTTT.